This T cell receptor (beta chain) is from a study of radiotherapy plus CTLA-4 blockade in lung cancer. Study-level results: TCR clones of tumor origin grew in blood after radiotherapy plus ipilimumab.

Treatment of patients with chemo-refractory metastatic non-small-cell lung cancer consisted of focal radiation plus CTLA-4 blockade with ipilimumab. Concerning this clone: The antigen is undetermined.

Germline-derived CDR1 and CDR2 are MGHRA and YSYEKL. This CDR3 contains 17 residues. After removal of 3 bases from V and 5 bases from J, the junction contained 13 bases not matched to a gene. The table came from immunoSEQ multiplex PCR; TCRdb's copy has only in-frame clones and leaves some out. Of fewer than 100,000 clones listed, 84% are singletons. The chain uses TRBV4-1 and TRBJ2-3; TRBD2 aligns across 8 bases. The clonotype was recovered from a human donor with non-small cell lung cancer who had stable disease on radiotherapy plus ipilimumab. The sample was peripheral blood, taken from a patient treated with radiotherapy plus ipilimumab. CDR3 sequence reads: CASSHPFGAGVGDTQYF. The DNA for the CDR3 is TGCGCCAGCAGCCACCCATTCGGAGCGGGGGTTGGAGATACGCAGTATTTT.